These 7 T cell receptor beta chains originate from one sample sequenced in a study of OX40 agonist ivuxolimab in advanced cancers. TCRdb keeps only in-frame clones here, not all; method: immunoSEQ multiplex PCR. Here the sample spans about 30,000 clones, approximately 81% being singletons. Sequencing used CD4+ or CD8+ T cells sorted from blood, obtained in a trial of the OX40 agonist ivuxolimab. The receptors were sampled from an adult with an advanced solid tumor such as melanoma, head and neck, liver or kidney cancer.

This chain links TRBV27 with TRBJ1-1; the match to TRBD1 covers 7 bases. J gave up 5 bases and V 3 bases, and 6 bases lay outside the gene matches. The CDR3 spans 14 residues. From germline, CDR1 is MNHEY and CDR2 SMNVEV (reference sequence). The CDR3 DNA reads as TGTGCCAGCAGTTTCGACAGGGCGGGGACTGAAGCTTTCTTT. Translation gives CASSFDRAGTEAFF.

Note on this clone: Other nucleotide sequences in the sample specify the same CDR3. V usage is TRBV27 and J usage is TRBJ2-7; D tentatively reads TRBD1 or TRBD2 (5 bases each). V was clipped by 5 bases and J by 1 base, with 15 bases between them. The CDR3 has 15 residues. Germline CDR1 MNHEY, CDR2 SMNVEV (reference sequence). In nucleotides, the CDR3 is TGTGCCAGCAGTCCTCGGGGCAAGGGTTCCTACGAGCAGTACTTC. Amino acids: CASSPRGKGSYEQYF.

This clone came up once. V and J are TRBV11-2 and TRBJ2-5; D remains unclear. The CDR3 runs 16 residues. Germline V gives CDR1 SGHAT, CDR2 FQNNGV. Trimming took off 1 base at V and 5 bases at J, with 17 bases between the two ends. The chain's CDR3 is CASSLGFGAARETQYF. CDR3 DNA: TGTGCCAGCAGCTTAGGGTTTGGCGCCGCCAGGGAGACCCAGTACTTC.

The chain employs TRBV4-2 and TRBJ2-2; 12 nucleotides agree with TRBD2. CDR1 and CDR2 (germline): LGHNA, YNFKEQ. The V segment lost 4 bases and the J segment 3 bases; nucleotides outside the gene matches: 12. The CDR3 totals 19 residues. CDR3 in DNA: TGTGCCAGCAGCCCCCGACTAGCGGGGGCCTTGTTTTACACCGGGGAGCTGTTTTTT. Amino acid sequence: CASSPRLAGALFYTGELFF.

The chain combines TRBV5-1 with TRBJ1-2; D ambiguous. The ends were cut back, 2 bases at V and 2 bases at J, with 13 bases in the middle. Germline V gene lookup returns CDR1 SGHRS and CDR2 YFSETQ. This CDR3 region has 15 residues. CDR3 amino acids: CASSFTVGANYGYTF. The CDR3 DNA sequence: TGCGCCAGCAGCTTCACAGTGGGAGCGAACTATGGCTACACCTTC.

The chain employs TRBV15 and TRBJ2-7; D may be TRBD1 or TRBD2 (5 bases each). Germline lookup yields CDR1 LNHNV and CDR2 YYDKDF (reference sequence). Trimming removed 3 bases at V and 3 bases at J, with 15 bases between. The CDR3 has 15 amino acids. Written as DNA, the CDR3 is TGTGCCACCAGCAGGGGGGACCAGTCCTTCTACGAGCAGTACTTC. It codes for CATSRGDQSFYEQYF.

This chain uses TRBV7-8 with TRBJ1-1; the D is unclear. Between the trimmed V and J ends, which lost 4 bases and 4 bases, there was a span of 16 bases. The CDR3 runs 15 residues. Germline V gene data show CDR1 as SGHVS and CDR2 as FQNEAQ. This CDR3 is CASSWNSHLGTEAFF. CDR3 nucleotide sequence: TGTGCCAGCAGCTGGAACAGCCACTTGGGCACTGAAGCTTTCTTT.